This T cell receptor (beta chain) derives from a study of shared T cell receptors in the human thymus. Assay: immunoSEQ multiplex PCR; the TCRdb copy retains only in-frame clones and omits some. The table has about 660,000 clones, approximately 90% seen once; the top ten hold 0.008% to 0.011%. This CDR3 has 13 residues. Trimming removed 4 bases from V and 12 bases from J; junction bases left unmatched: 6. CDR1 and CDR2 (germline): MNHEY, SMNVEV (reference sequence). This sample also appeared in a second study, on human thymus T cells. Per that paper: Donors were healthy Finnish infants having corrective surgery for congenital heart defects. Thymic material originated from resections removed in the course of corrective heart surgery. The authors found apparently biased V and J gene usage in thymic and blood repertoires. Overlap was high between thymic repertoires from unrelated individuals, as reported in related research.

V is TRBV27 and J is TRBJ2-1; 10 nucleotides agree with TRBD2. The specimen was thymocytes. This clonotype was obtained from a boy under three years old with a congenital heart defect. CDR3 coding DNA: TGTGCCAGCAGTTGGGGTCCTAGCGGGAGGCAGTTCTTC. This encodes CASSWGPSGRQFF.